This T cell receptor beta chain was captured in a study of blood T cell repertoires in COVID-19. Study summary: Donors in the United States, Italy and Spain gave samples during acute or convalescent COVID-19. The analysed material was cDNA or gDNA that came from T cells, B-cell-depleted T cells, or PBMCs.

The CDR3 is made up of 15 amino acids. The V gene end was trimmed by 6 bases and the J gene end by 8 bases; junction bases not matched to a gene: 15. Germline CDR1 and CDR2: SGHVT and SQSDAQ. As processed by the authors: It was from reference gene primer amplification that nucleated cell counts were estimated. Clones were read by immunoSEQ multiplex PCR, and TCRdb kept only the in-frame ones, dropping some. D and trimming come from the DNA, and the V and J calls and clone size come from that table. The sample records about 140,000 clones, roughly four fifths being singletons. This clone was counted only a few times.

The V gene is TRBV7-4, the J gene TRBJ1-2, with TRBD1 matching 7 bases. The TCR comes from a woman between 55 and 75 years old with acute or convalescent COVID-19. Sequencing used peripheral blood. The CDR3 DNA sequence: TGTGCCAGCAGACCAGACAGGGACCCACTGAGGGGCTACACCTTC. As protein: CASRPDRDPLRGYTF.